Each of the 19 T cell receptor beta chains below was sequenced from the same sample in a study of blood T cell repertoires in COVID-19. Assay used: immunoSEQ multiplex PCR; TCRdb lists only in-frame clones, some missing. The sample shows 150,000 to 200,000 clones, more than 70% of them seen only once. The source material was PBMCs or T cells enriched from blood (not recorded which). Receptor source: a man aged 60 to 69 who had recovered from COVID-19.

The chain carries TRBV12-3 or TRBV12-4 and TRBJ1-1, with a weak D call TRBD1 (5 bases). The CDR3 runs to 11 residues. Trimming stripped 8 bases from V and 8 bases from J, with 12 bases between. The CDR3 is CASRRGPEAFF. The CDR3 bases are TGTGCCAGCCGGAGGGGCCCCGAAGCTTTCTTT.

This clone has only one observation. The J gene is TRBJ2-6, the V gene TRBV7-3, with D hard to call. Germline-derived CDR1 and CDR2 are SGHTA and FQGTGA. The germline V and J ends were trimmed by 2 bases and 2 bases, with 7 bases remaining between them. CDR3 length: 15 amino acids. This chain's CDR3 is CASSLLVPGANVLTF. CDR3 in DNA: TGTGCCAGCAGCTTACTCGTTCCTGGGGCCAACGTCCTGACTTTC.

V is TRBV7-2 and J is TRBJ2-2, with 9 nucleotides matching TRBD2. Germline trimming cut 5 bases from V and 4 bases from J; bases unmatched to any gene: 11. The CDR3 runs 17 residues. Germline CDR1 reads SGHTA; CDR2 reads FQGNSA. The DNA for the CDR3 is TGTGCCAGCAGCAAAGTGGGCGGGAGGGCCGGCACCGGGGAGCTGTTTTTT. Its translation: CASSKVGGRAGTGELFF.

This clone is a singleton in its sample. The genes are TRBV10-2 and TRBJ1-2; D is unresolved. The ends were cut back, 3 bases at V and 8 bases at J, with 10 bases in the middle. CDR1 is WSHSY, CDR2 SAAADI, per germline. The CDR3 covers 12 residues. The DNA of the CDR3 is TGCGCCAGCAGTGAAGGGAGAATCGGCTACACCTTC. It codes for CASSEGRIGYTF.

The gene calls are TRBV7-2 and TRBJ2-5; tentatively, D is TRBD2 (5 bases). CDR1 is SGHTA and CDR2 is FQGNSA in the germline V gene. The CDR3 sequence is 14 residues long. Trimming pared 5 bases from V and 1 base from J, leaving 11 bases between. For the CDR3, the DNA is TGTGCCAGCAGCCTTATGAGGGCCCAAGAGACCCAGTACTTC. It is translated as CASSLMRAQETQYF.

The chain has TRBV7-2 and TRBJ1-6; possible D gene TRBD1, 5 bases. The CDR3 is made up of 14 amino acids. Trimming removed 4 bases at V and 7 bases at J, with 11 bases between. The germline V gene encodes CDR1 SGHTA and CDR2 FQGNSA. For the CDR3, the DNA is TGTGCCAGCAGCTCAACAGGACGAAATTCACCCCTCCACTTT. Protein product: CASSSTGRNSPLHF. Based on the CDR3 plus reference TRBV7-2 and TRBJ1-6, the full variable domain is GAGVSQSPSNKVTEKGKDVELRCDPISGHTALYWYRQSLGQGLEFLIYFQGNSAPDKSGLPSDRFSAERTGGSVSTLTIQRTQQEDSAVYLCASSSTGRNSPLHFGNGTRLTVT.

CDR3 bases: TGTGCCAGCAGTTTATCAGGGGCCGGGACCTACAATCAGCCCCAGCATTTT. Translated: CASSLSGAGTYNQPQHF. The chain couples TRBV28 to TRBJ1-5, with D possibly TRBD1 on 6 matching bases. The germline CDR1 and CDR2 sequences are MDHEN and SYDVKM. This CDR3 region has 17 residues. The ends were cut back, 1 base at V and 3 bases at J, with 16 bases in the middle.

The chain carries TRBV28 and TRBJ2-2, with 7 bases that match TRBD1. V shed 2 bases, J shed 4 bases, and the junction held 13 bases outside the gene matches. The CDR3 length is 18 residues. Germline V CDR1 and CDR2: MDHEN, SYDVKM. The CDR3 nucleotides are TGTGCCAGCAGTTTACCTACTGACAGGGCAGTCCCCACCGGGGAGCTGTTTTTT. Its protein is CASSLPTDRAVPTGELFF.

The chain couples TRBV24-1 to TRBJ2-5, with TRBD1 matching 7 bases. After removal of 0 bases from V and 1 base from J, the junction contained 4 bases not matched to a gene. The CDR3 is made up of 16 amino acids. The germline gives CDR1 KGHDR, CDR2 SFDVKD. The CDR3 sequence is CATSDLRPGGQETQYF. DNA of the CDR3: TGTGCCACCAGTGATTTGCGGCCAGGGGGCCAAGAGACCCAGTACTTC.

This clone came up once. The chain links TRBV6-5 to TRBJ1-1; D not resolved. The CDR3 length is 15 residues. Germline CDR1 is MNHEY and CDR2 is SVGAGI. Trimming pared 0 bases from V and 2 bases from J, leaving 10 bases between. The CDR3 nucleotides are TGTGCCAGCAGTTACTCGACTCGCCTTAACACTGAAGCTTTCTTT. Amino acid sequence: CASSYSTRLNTEAFF.

This chain connects TRBV6-5 to TRBJ2-3; D possibly corresponds to TRBD1 (6 bases). V was shortened by 2 bases and J by 1 base, with 7 bases between the two germline ends. The germline CDR1 and CDR2 sequences are MNHEY and SVGAGI. CDR3 size: 14 residues. The CDR3 sequence: CASSYPGGTDTQYF. As DNA, the CDR3 is TGTGCCAGCAGTTACCCAGGGGGCACAGATACGCAGTATTTT.

The chain links TRBV9 to TRBJ2-1; TRBD2 matches at 9 bases. Germline V CDR1 and CDR2: SGDLS, YYNGEE. This CDR3 spans 16 amino acids. The J segment lost 6 bases and the V segment lost 0 bases, leaving 7 bases of the junction unmatched. This chain's CDR3 is CASSVVVAGALNEQFF. DNA of the CDR3: TGTGCCAGCAGCGTAGTTGTAGCGGGAGCCCTCAATGAGCAGTTCTTC.

The chain uses TRBV5-1 and TRBJ1-5; 7 bases are a match to TRBD1. The ends lost 4 bases at V and 6 bases at J; junction bases unmatched: 10. Germline lookup yields CDR1 SGHRS and CDR2 YFSETQ. This CDR3 has 15 residues. The CDR3 loop reads CASSKTTGEGQPQHF. The CDR3 DNA follows: TGCGCCAGCAGCAAAACTACAGGGGAAGGTCAGCCCCAGCATTTT.

V is TRBV10-3 and J is TRBJ2-7; possibly TRBD1 for D (5 bases). CDR1 and CDR2 from the germline V gene are ENHRY and SYGVKD. The ends were cut back, 2 bases at V and 0 bases at J, with 8 bases in the middle. CDR3 length: 14 amino acids. The CDR3 here is CAISEGRDSYEQYF. DNA for the CDR3: TGTGCCATCAGTGAGGGCAGGGACTCCTACGAGCAGTACTTC.

The chain carries TRBV5-5 and TRBJ1-1; D is perhaps TRBD1 (6 bases). The V end was cut by 7 bases, the J end by 6 bases, with 31 bases between. CDR3 length: 18 amino acids. Germline lookup yields CDR1 SGHKS and CDR2 YYEKEE (reference sequence). CDR3 DNA sequence: TGTGCCAGCGGATCAGACGCACAGGGTGGGGCCCAGCGAGCTGAAGCTTTCTTT. It encodes CASGSDAQGGAQRAEAFF. Filled out from reference TRBV5-5 and TRBJ1-1, the complete variable domain reads DAGVTQSPTHLIKTRGQQVTLRCSPISGHKSVSWYQQVLGQGPQFIFQYYEKEERGRGNFPDRFSARQFPNYSSELNVNALLLGDSALYLCASGSDAQGGAQRAEAFFGQGTRLTVV.

The chain couples TRBV11-3 to TRBJ2-7; 8 bases are a match to TRBD2. Germline V CDR1 and CDR2: SGHNT, YENEEA. The CDR3 has 13 amino acids. Losses at the gene ends were 5 bases for V and 7 bases for J; bases not matched to a gene: 7. CDR3 protein: CASSHGTSREQYF. CDR3 in DNA: TGTGCCAGCAGCCATGGGACTAGTCGTGAGCAGTACTTC.

The CDR3 region is CASSKNQPQHF. CDR3 DNA: TGTGCCAGCAGCAAAAATCAGCCCCAGCATTTT. The chain couples TRBV28 to TRBJ1-5; D gene unclear. V lost 6 bases and J lost 4, with 4 bases in between. This CDR3 contains 11 residues. Germline V gives CDR1 MDHEN, CDR2 SYDVKM.

This clone was counted between two and nine times. V gene TRBV9 combines with J gene TRBJ2-1, with D possibly matching TRBD2 (6 bases). From germline, CDR1 is SGDLS and CDR2 YYNGEE. The V gene lost 3 bases and the J gene lost 8 bases, with 21 bases spanning the gap. CDR3 size: 16 residues. The chain's CDR3 is CASSGQGGDGNYEQFF. The CDR3 DNA reads as TGTGCCAGCAGCGGACAAGGCGGGGATGGTAATTATGAGCAGTTCTTC.

This rearrangement joins TRBV6-1 to TRBJ1-6; possibly TRBD1 for D (6 bases). The CDR3 runs to 14 residues. The V end lost 3 bases, the J end lost 7 bases, and 10 bases lay between the germline ends. CDR1 and CDR2 (germline): MNHNS, SASEGT. Written as DNA, the CDR3 is TGTGCCAGCAGTGAGCAGGGGAGCAATTCACCCCTCCACTTT. Encoded protein: CASSEQGSNSPLHF.